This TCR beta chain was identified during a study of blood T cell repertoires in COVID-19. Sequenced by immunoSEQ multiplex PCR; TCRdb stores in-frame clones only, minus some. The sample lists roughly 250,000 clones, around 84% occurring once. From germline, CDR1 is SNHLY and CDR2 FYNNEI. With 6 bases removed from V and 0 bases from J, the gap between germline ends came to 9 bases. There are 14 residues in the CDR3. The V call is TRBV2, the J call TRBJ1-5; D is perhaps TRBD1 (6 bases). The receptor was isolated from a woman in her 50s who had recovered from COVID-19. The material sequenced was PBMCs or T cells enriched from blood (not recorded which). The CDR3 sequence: CASRQGPSNQPQHF. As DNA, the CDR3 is TGTGCCAGCAGACAGGGTCCTAGCAATCAGCCCCAGCATTTT.